The 20 T cell receptor beta chains presented below share a single source sample, sequenced in a study of Ad26.COV2.S vaccination and SARS-CoV-2 variants. Regarding treatment: around 19 received Ad26.COV2.S at low or high dose, single or two shots; about 5 received placebo; per-sample allocation not given. Sampling happened 63 days after the first vaccine or placebo injection. Sequencing used immunoSEQ multiplex PCR; TCRdb keeps in-frame clones, though not all of them. The sample lists some 320,000 clones, around 81% occurring once. The starting material was peripheral blood, obtained in a trial of Ad26.COV2.S vaccine versus placebo. Receptor source: a person aged 18 to 59 who received the Ad26.COV2.S COVID-19 vaccine or a placebo.

This clone has more than one count but fewer than ten. The J gene is TRBJ1-2, the V gene TRBV11-2; TRBD1 aligns across 9 bases. CDR3 length: 16 amino acids. With 2 bases clipped from V and 5 bases from J, the junction kept 9 bases outside the gene matches. Germline values: CDR1 SGHAT, CDR2 FQNNGV. The CDR3 DNA reads as TGTGCCAGCAGCTTAAATTCCGGGACAGGGTGGTATGGCTACACCTTC. This encodes CASSLNSGTGWYGYTF.

This sequence joins TRBV5-6 and TRBJ1-5; D call uncertain. The germline V and J ends were trimmed by 1 base and 4 bases, with 3 bases remaining between them. Germline loops: CDR1 SGHDT, CDR2 YYEEEE. The CDR3 covers 12 residues. CDR3 protein: CASSLRNQPQHF. In nucleotides, the CDR3 is TGTGCCAGCAGCTTGAGGAATCAGCCCCAGCATTTT.

This sequence joins TRBV5-1 and TRBJ2-1; 8 nucleotides align to TRBD2. Per the germline V gene, CDR1 is SGHRS and CDR2 is YFSETQ. CDR3 length: 16 amino acids. The trim removed 4 bases at V and 0 bases at J, leaving 6 bases unmatched. CDR3 amino acids: CASSPRGGSSYNEQFF. The DNA for the CDR3 is TGCGCCAGCAGCCCCCGGGGGGGAAGCTCCTACAATGAGCAGTTCTTC.

This clone was found a few times. The chain is built from TRBV4-1 and TRBJ2-3; 9 bases agree with TRBD2. V lost 6 bases to trimming and J lost 5 bases; unmatched junction nucleotides: 18. CDR1 and CDR2 from the germline V gene are MGHRA and YSYEKL. The CDR3 runs to 18 residues. Here the CDR3 DNA reads TGCGCCAGCAGGAGAGGCACCGCGCGGGGGGGCCTTGGAGATACGCAGTATTTT. This gives the protein CASRRGTARGGLGDTQYF.

This sequence joins TRBV28 and TRBJ1-5; 8 bases are shared with TRBD1. This CDR3 has 12 residues. Trimming at V came to 10 bases and at J to 5 bases, leaving 4 bases not matched to a gene. Germline CDR1 is MDHEN and CDR2 is SYDVKM. Written as DNA, the CDR3 is TGTGCCATCCAACAGGGGGATCAGCCCCAGCATTTT. Amino acids: CAIQQGDQPQHF.

The chain carries TRBV20-1 and TRBJ1-2; unclear D gene. Trimming took off 6 bases at V and 4 bases at J, with 9 bases between the two ends. The CDR3 is 11 amino acids. Germline V gene data show CDR1 as DFQATT and CDR2 as SNEGSKA (reference sequence). The CDR3 DNA reads TGCAGTGCACGGACGGGCTATGGCTACACCTTC. Encoded protein: CSARTGYGYTF.

The chain's CDR3 is CASSMIPGDHRYEQYF. CDR3 DNA sequence: TGTGCCAGTAGTATGATCCCAGGAGATCACCGATACGAGCAGTACTTC. The chain joins TRBV19 to TRBJ2-7; D remains ambiguous. Trimming shortened V by 3 bases and J by 4 bases, and 19 bases separated the two germline ends. CDR1 LNHDA and CDR2 SQIVND come from the germline V gene (reference sequence). There are 16 residues in the CDR3. The variable domain in full, completed from reference TRBV19 and TRBJ2-7, reads DGGITQSPKYLFRKEGQNVTLSCEQNLNHDAMYWYRQDPGQGLRLIYYSQIVNDFQKGDIAEGYSVSREKKESFPLTVTSAQKNPTAFYLCASSMIPGDHRYEQYFGPGTRLTVT.

This chain joins TRBV7-2 and TRBJ2-5; 12 bases line up with TRBD1. The germline CDR1 and CDR2 sequences are SGHTA and FQGNSA. V lost 5 bases to trimming and J lost 5 bases; unmatched junction nucleotides: 15. This CDR3 has 18 residues. CDR3 sequence reads: CASSVFYGTGGPRETQYF. The CDR3 DNA is TGTGCCAGCAGCGTATTCTACGGGACAGGGGGCCCTCGGGAGACCCAGTACTTC.

This chain links TRBV5-6 with TRBJ1-2, with 9 bases identical to TRBD1. The V gene end was trimmed by 2 bases and the J gene end by 4 bases; junction bases not matched to a gene: 12. The germline CDR1 and CDR2 sequences are SGHDT and YYEEEE. This CDR3 has 17 residues. The CDR3: CASSLRLRDREGYGYTF. CDR3 nucleotide sequence: TGTGCCAGCAGCTTAAGACTCCGGGACAGGGAGGGCTATGGCTACACCTTC.

The chain carries TRBV2 and TRBJ2-2; D possibly corresponds to TRBD1 (5 bases). This CDR3 has 15 residues. Germline V gene lookup returns CDR1 SNHLY and CDR2 FYNNEI. Deletions cut 5 bases from V and 7 bases from J, with 17 bases between. The CDR3 DNA reads TGTGCCAGCAGTTGGCAGGGATACGACGGCGGGGAGCTGTTTTTT. This translates into CASSWQGYDGGELFF.

This clone was counted between two and nine times. V usage is TRBV28 and J usage is TRBJ1-1; D might be TRBD1 (5 bases). The CDR3 consists of 19 residues. V was trimmed by 2 bases and J by 5 bases, leaving 27 bases between them. The germline gives CDR1 MDHEN, CDR2 SYDVKM. CDR3 in DNA: TGTGCCAGCAGTTTAAATCCGCCCGCGGGTGGAGGGGCAGGTACTGAAGCTTTCTTT. Amino acid sequence: CASSLNPPAGGGAGTEAFF.

The chain couples TRBV12-3 or TRBV12-4 to TRBJ1-2; D uncertain. This CDR3 has 12 amino acids. V lost 0 bases and J lost 13, with 12 bases in between. Here the CDR3 DNA reads TGTGCCAGCAGTTTAGCTGCCCCACATGTCACCTTC. Encoded protein: CASSLAAPHVTF.

The chain recombines TRBV4-1 with TRBJ1-2; 9 positions agree with TRBD1. The CDR3 loop spans 18 amino acids. Germline CDR1 and CDR2: MGHRA and YSYEKL. Unmatched junction bases numbered 12, after V lost 0 bases and J lost 4 bases. The CDR3 region has the DNA TGCGCCAGCAGCCAAGATAGTTTTCGCCGGGACAGGGTCTATGGCTACACCTTC. Protein product: CASSQDSFRRDRVYGYTF.

J is TRBJ2-7 and V is TRBV7-2; D gene uncertain. This CDR3 has 15 amino acids. The V and J ends lost 5 bases and 5 bases respectively, with 19 bases between them. Germline-derived CDR1 and CDR2 are SGHTA and FQGNSA. The CDR3 region has the DNA TGTGCCAGCAGCGAAGGCGACTTCGGTCGGGACGAGCAGTACTTC. This translates into CASSEGDFGRDEQYF. Based on the CDR3 plus reference TRBV7-2 and TRBJ2-7, the full variable domain is GAGVSQSPSNKVTEKGKDVELRCDPISGHTALYWYRQSLGQGLEFLIYFQGNSAPDKSGLPSDRFSAERTGGSVSTLTIQRTQQEDSAVYLCASSEGDFGRDEQYFGPGTRLTVT.

The chain combines TRBV6-5 with TRBJ2-7; D ambiguous. Trimming left V 7 bases short and J 4 bases short, with 14 bases between. Germline V lookup: CDR1 MNHEY, CDR2 SVGAGI. The CDR3 runs to 13 residues. CDR3 bases: TGTGCCAGCAAGGCATTAGTAAATTACGAGCAGTACTTC. It translates to CASKALVNYEQYF.

V is TRBV3-1 (or the pseudogene TRBV3-2) and J is TRBJ1-2; tentatively, D is TRBD1 (5 bases). The CDR3 totals 17 residues. V gave up 0 bases and J gave up 1 base, with 15 bases separating them. CDR1 is LGHDT, CDR2 YNNKEL, per germline (reference sequence). CDR3 region: CASSQDGPGAHNYGYTF. For the CDR3, the DNA is TGTGCCAGCAGCCAAGATGGACCCGGGGCGCATAACTATGGCTACACCTTC.

The V gene is TRBV7-3, the J gene TRBJ2-2; D is ambiguous. The CDR3 loop spans 12 amino acids. Germline CDR1 is SGHTA and CDR2 is FQGTGA. Trimming took 5 bases from V and 3 from J, leaving 4 bases between them. This chain's CDR3 is CASSRDTGELFF. The CDR3 bases are TGTGCCAGCAGCCGGGACACCGGGGAGCTGTTTTTT.

The chain links TRBV6-5 to TRBJ1-1; D may be TRBD1 (5 bases). V lost 5 bases and J lost 5, with 18 bases in between. Germline values: CDR1 MNHEY, CDR2 SVGAGI. The CDR3 spans 15 residues. The DNA for the CDR3 is TGTGCCAGCAGTCCTCCGGGGACCCTGGGGACTGAAGCTTTCTTT. Translating gives CASSPPGTLGTEAFF.

V is TRBV18 and J is TRBJ1-6; 7 bases align to TRBD1. The CDR3 runs 15 residues. J was trimmed by 8 bases and V by 6 bases; bases with no gene match: 10. In germline, CDR1 is KGHSH, CDR2 LQKENI. CDR3 bases: TGTGCCAGCTCCCGAGACAGGGTCGGTGATTCACCCCTCCACTTT. The encoded protein is CASSRDRVGDSPLHF.

The chain joins TRBV6-7 to TRBJ1-4; 9 bases agree with TRBD1. TRBV6-7 is reported as an ORF; its role is uncertain. V was clipped by 6 bases and J by 12 bases; unmatched bases: 8. This CDR3 is 13 amino acids long. The CDR3 loop reads CASRSVWDRELFF. The CDR3 coding sequence is TGTGCCAGCAGGTCGGTATGGGACAGGGAACTGTTTTTT.